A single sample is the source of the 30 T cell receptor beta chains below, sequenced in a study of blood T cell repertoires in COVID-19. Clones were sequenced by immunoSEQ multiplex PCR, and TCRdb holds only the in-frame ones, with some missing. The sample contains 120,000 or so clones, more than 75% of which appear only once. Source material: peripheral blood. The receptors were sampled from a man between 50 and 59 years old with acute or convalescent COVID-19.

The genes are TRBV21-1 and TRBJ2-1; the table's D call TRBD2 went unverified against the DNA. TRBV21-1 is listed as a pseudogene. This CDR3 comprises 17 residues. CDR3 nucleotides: TGTGCCAGCAGTCGAAGAGCGGGAGGTAGGCCCTACAATGAGCAGTTCTTC. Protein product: CASSRRAGGRPYNEQFF.

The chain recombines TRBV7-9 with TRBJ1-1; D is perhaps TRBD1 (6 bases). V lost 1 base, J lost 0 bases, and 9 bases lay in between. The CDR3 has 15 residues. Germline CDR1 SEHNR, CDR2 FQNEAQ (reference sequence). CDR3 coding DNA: TGTGCCAGCAGCTTAGAGCCAGGGGTGAACACTGAAGCTTTCTTT. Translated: CASSLEPGVNTEAFF.

The CDR3: CASGTGNLGEQYF. CDR3 DNA sequence: TGTGCCAGCGGAACAGGGAACCTCGGCGAGCAGTACTTC. The chain joins TRBV14 to TRBJ2-7; D is possibly TRBD1 (6 bases). The CDR3 loop spans 13 amino acids. The germline gives CDR1 SGHDN, CDR2 FVKESK. V was trimmed by 8 bases and J by 6 bases, leaving 17 bases between them.

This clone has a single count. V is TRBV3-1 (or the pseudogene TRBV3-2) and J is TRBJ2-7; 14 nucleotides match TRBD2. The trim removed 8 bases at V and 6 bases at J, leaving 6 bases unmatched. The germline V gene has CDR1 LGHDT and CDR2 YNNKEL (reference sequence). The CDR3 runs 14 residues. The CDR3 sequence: CASRGLAGVGEQYF. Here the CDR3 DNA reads TGTGCCAGCCGGGGACTAGCGGGAGTCGGCGAGCAGTACTTC.

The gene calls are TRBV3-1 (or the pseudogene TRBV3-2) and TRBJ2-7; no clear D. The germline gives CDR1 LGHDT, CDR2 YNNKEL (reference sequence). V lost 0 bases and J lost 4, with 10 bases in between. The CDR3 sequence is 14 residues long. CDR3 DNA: TGTGCCAGCAGCCAAGATATAGGAGAATACGAGCAGTACTTC. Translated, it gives CASSQDIGEYEQYF.

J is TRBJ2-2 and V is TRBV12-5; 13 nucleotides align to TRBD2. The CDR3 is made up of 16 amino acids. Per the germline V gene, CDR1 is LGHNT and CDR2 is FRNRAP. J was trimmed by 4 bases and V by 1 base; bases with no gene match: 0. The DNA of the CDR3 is TGTGCTAGTGGTTTGGGACTAGCGGGAGGCACCGGGGAGCTGTTTTTT. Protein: CASGLGLAGGTGELFF.

CDR3 sequence (DNA): TGTGCCACCAGTGTGGGAGCCCAAGACATCTGGGCCTATAATTCACCCCTCCACTTT. As protein: CATSVGAQDIWAYNSPLHF. The J gene is TRBJ1-6, the V gene TRBV24-1, with no clear D. Germline CDR1 and CDR2: KGHDR and SFDVKD. V was pared by 5 bases and J by 2 bases, with 21 bases between. The length of the CDR3 is 19 residues.

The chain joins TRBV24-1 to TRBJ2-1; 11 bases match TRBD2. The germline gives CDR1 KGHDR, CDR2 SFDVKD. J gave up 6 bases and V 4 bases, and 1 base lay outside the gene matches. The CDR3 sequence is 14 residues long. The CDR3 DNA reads TGTGCCACCAGTGACGGACTAGCGGGCAATGAGCAGTTCTTC. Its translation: CATSDGLAGNEQFF.

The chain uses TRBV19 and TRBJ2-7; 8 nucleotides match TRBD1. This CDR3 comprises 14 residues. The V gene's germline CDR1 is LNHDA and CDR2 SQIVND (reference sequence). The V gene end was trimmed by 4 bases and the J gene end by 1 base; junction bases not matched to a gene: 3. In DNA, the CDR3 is TGTGCCAGTAGTACAGGGGGCTGGTCCTACGAGCAGTACTTC. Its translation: CASSTGGWSYEQYF.

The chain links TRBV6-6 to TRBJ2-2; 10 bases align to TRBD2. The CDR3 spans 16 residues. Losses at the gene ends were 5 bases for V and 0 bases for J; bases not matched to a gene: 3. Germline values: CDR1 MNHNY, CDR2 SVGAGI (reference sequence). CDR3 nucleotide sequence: TGTGCCAGCAGTCCTAGCGGGAGAGCGAACACCGGGGAGCTGTTTTTT. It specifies CASSPSGRANTGELFF.

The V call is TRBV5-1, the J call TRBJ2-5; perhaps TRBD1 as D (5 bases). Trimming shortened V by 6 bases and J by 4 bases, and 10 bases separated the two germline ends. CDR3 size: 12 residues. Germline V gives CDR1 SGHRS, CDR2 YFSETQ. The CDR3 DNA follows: TGCGCCAGCACCGACAGACCAGAGACCCAGTACTTC. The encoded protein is CASTDRPETQYF.

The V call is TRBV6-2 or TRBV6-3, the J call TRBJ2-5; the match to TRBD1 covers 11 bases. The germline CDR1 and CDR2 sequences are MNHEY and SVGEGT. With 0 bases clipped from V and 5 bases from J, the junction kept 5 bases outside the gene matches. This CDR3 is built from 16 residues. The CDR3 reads CASSYSGTGGGETQYF. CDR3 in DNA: TGTGCCAGCAGTTACTCTGGGACAGGGGGAGGCGAGACCCAGTACTTC.

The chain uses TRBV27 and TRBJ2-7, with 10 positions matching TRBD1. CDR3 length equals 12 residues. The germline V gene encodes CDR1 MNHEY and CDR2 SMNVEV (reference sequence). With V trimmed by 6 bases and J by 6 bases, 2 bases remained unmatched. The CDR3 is CASRGTGVEQYF. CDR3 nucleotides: TGTGCCAGCAGGGGGACAGGGGTCGAGCAGTACTTC.

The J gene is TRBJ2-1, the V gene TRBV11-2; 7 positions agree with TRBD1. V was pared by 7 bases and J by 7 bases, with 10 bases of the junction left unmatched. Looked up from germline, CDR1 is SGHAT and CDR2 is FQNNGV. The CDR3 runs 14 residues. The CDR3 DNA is TGTGCCAGCACCTCAGACAGGGTTACGAATGAGCAGTTCTTC. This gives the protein CASTSDRVTNEQFF. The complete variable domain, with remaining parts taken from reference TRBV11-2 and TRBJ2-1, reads EAGVAQSPRYKIIEKRQSVAFWCNPISGHATLYWYQQILGQGPKLLIQFQNNGVVDDSQLPKDRFSAERLKGVDSTLKIQPAKLEDSAVYLCASTSDRVTNEQFFGPGTRLTVL.

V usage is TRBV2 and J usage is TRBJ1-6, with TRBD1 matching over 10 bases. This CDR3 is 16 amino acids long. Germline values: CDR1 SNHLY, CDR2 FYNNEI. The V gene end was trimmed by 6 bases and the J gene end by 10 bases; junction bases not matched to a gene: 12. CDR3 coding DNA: TGTGCCAGCAGCCTGGCCCCCCGGGACAGGGGATCACCCCTCCACTTT. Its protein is CASSLAPRDRGSPLHF.

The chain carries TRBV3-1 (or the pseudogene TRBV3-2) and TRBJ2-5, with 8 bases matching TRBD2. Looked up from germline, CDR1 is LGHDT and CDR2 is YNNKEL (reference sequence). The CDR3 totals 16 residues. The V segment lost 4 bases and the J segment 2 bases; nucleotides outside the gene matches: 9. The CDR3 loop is CASSLTRAGEQETQYF. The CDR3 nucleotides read TGTGCCAGCAGCCTTACCAGAGCGGGGGAACAAGAGACCCAGTACTTC.

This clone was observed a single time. CDR3 in DNA: TGTGCCAGCAGTTCCGGACTTTACAATGAGCAGTTCTTC. Amino acids: CASSSGLYNEQFF. The V gene is TRBV27, the J gene TRBJ2-1; a weak D match, TRBD2 (5 bases). In germline, CDR1 is MNHEY, CDR2 SMNVEV (reference sequence). The V end lost 4 bases, the J end lost 4 bases, and 8 bases lay between the germline ends. The CDR3 sequence is 13 residues long.

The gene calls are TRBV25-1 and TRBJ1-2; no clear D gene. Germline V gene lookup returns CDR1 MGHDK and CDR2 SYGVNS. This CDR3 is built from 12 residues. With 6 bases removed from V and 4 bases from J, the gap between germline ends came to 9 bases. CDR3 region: CASRNSGYGYTF. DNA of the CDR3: TGTGCCAGCAGGAACAGCGGCTATGGCTACACCTTC.

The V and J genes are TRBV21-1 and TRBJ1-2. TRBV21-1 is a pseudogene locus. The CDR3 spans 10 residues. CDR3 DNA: TGTGCCAGCAGCAAATCGGGCTACACCTTC. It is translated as CASSKSGYTF.

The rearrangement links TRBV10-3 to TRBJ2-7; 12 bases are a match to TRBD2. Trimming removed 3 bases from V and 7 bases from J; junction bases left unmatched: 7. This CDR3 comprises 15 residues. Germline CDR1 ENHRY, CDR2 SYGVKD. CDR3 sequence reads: CAISDQGLAGGEQYF. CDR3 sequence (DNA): TGTGCCATCAGTGATCAGGGACTAGCGGGTGGGGAGCAGTACTTC.

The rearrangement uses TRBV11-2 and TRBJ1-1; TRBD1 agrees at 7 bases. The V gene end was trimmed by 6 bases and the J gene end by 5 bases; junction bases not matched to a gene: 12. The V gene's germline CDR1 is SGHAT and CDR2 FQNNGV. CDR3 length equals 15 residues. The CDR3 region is CASRSLRGRRTEAFF. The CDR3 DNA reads TGTGCCAGCAGATCTTTGAGGGGGCGCAGAACTGAAGCTTTCTTT. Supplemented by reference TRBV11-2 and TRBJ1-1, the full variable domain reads EAGVAQSPRYKIIEKRQSVAFWCNPISGHATLYWYQQILGQGPKLLIQFQNNGVVDDSQLPKDRFSAERLKGVDSTLKIQPAKLEDSAVYLCASRSLRGRRTEAFFGQGTRLTVV.

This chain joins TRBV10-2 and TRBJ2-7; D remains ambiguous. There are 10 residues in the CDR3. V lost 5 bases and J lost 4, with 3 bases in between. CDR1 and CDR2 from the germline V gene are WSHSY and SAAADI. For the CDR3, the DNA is TGCGCCAGCAGTCGGTACGAGCAGTACTTC. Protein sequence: CASSRYEQYF.

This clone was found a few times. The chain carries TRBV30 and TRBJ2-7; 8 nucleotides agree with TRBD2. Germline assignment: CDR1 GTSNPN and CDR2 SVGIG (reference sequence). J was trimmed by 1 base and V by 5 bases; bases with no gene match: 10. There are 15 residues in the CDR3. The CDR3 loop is CAWLKYASGSYEQYF. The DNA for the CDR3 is TGTGCCTGGCTGAAGTATGCTAGCGGGTCCTACGAGCAGTACTTC.

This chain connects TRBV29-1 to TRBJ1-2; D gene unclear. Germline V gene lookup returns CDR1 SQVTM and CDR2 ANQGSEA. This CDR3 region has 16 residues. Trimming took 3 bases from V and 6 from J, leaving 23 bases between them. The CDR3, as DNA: TGCAGCGTTGACTCGGGCAGGAGGCAGATATTGGATGGCTACACCTTC. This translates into CSVDSGRRQILDGYTF.

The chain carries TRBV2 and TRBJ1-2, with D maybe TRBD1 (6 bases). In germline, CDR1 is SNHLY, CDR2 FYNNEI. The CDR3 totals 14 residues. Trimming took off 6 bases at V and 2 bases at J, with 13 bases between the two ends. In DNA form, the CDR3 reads TGTGCCAGCAGGACAGGAGCCGGAAACTATGGCTACACCTTC. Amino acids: CASRTGAGNYGYTF.

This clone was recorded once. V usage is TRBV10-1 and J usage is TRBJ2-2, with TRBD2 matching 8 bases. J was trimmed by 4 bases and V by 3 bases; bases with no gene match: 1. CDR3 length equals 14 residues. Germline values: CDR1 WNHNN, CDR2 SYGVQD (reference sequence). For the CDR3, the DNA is TGCGCCAGCAGTGACCGGGGGGGCACCGGGGAGCTGTTTTTT. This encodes CASSDRGGTGELFF.

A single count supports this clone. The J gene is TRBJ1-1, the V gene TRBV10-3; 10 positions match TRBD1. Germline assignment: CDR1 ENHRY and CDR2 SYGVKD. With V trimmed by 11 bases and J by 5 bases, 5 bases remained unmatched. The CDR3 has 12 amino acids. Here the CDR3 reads CAAGQGGTEAFF. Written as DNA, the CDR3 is TGTGCCGCCGGACAGGGGGGGACTGAAGCTTTCTTT.

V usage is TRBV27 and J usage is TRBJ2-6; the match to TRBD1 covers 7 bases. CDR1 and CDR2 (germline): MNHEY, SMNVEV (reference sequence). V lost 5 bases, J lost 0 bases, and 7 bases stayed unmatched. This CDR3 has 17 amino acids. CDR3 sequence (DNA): TGTGCCAGCAGTCGGGACAGTTTTCTCTCTGGGGCCAACGTCCTGACTTTC. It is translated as CASSRDSFLSGANVLTF.

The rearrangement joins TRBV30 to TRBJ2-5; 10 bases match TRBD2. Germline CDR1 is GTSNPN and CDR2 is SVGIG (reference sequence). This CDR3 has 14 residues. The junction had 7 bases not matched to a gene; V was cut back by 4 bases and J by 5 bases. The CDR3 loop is CAWTRRAGGETQYF. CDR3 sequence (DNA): TGTGCCTGGACCAGGCGAGCGGGGGGGGAGACCCAGTACTTC.

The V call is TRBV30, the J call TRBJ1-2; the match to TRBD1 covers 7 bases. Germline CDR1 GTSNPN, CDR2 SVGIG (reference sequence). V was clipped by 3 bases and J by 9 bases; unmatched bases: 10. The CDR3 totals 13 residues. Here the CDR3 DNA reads TGTGCCTGGAGCCAAGACAGGGTGGTTAGCTACACCTTC. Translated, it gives CAWSQDRVVSYTF.